This entry lists 4 T cell receptor beta chains sequenced from one sample in a study of blood T cell repertoires in COVID-19 (TCRdb year 2020). The library was produced with the immunoSEQ multiplex PCR assay. TCRdb obtained this table from immuneACCESS and retained in-frame rearrangements with V and J assigned. These tables miss some clones; where compared with another copy, unresolved V genes account for less than half of the shortfall, and the remainder is unexplained. In all, the sample holds around 140,000 clones, and 80% to 90% of those were seen once. The top ten clonotypes cover 3% to 3.5% of the sample. The material sequenced was PBMCs or T cells enriched from blood (not recorded which). These receptors came from a woman aged 45 to 65 with acute COVID-19.

The V gene is TRBV5-1, the J gene TRBJ2-7, with a tentative D call TRBD1 (8 bases). Germline V CDR1 and CDR2: SGHRS, YFSETQ. Trimming took off 4 bases at V and 3 bases at J, with 17 bases between the two ends. The CDR3 has 15 amino acids. The CDR3: CASSRAGTGLYEQYF. CDR3 nucleotides: TGCGCCAGCAGCCGAGCGGGGACAGGTCTCTACGAGCAGTACTTC.

The V call is TRBV12-3 or TRBV12-4, the J call TRBJ2-7; possible D gene TRBD1, 6 bases. V was pared by 5 bases and J by 3 bases, with 11 bases between. This CDR3 region has 13 residues. This chain's CDR3 is CASSTGFYYEQYF. DNA for the CDR3: TGTGCCAGCAGTACAGGGTTTTACTACGAGCAGTACTTC.

The J gene is TRBJ2-4, the V gene TRBV28, with 7 nucleotides matching TRBD2. The CDR3 has 15 residues. Germline loops: CDR1 MDHEN, CDR2 SYDVKM. V lost 3 bases, J lost 0 bases, and 2 bases stayed unmatched. The CDR3: CASSFGGTAKNIQYF. The CDR3 DNA follows: TGTGCCAGCAGTTTCGGGGGGACAGCCAAAAACATTCAGTACTTC. The full variable domain, in which reference TRBV28 and TRBJ2-4 provide the parts outside the CDR3, is DVKVTQSSRYLVKRTGEKVFLECVQDMDHENMFWYRQDPGLGLRLIYFSYDVKMKEKGDIPEGYSVSREKKERFSLILESASTNQTSMYLCASSFGGTAKNIQYFGAGTRLSVL.

The gene calls are TRBV13 and TRBJ2-3; D is unclear. The germline V gene encodes CDR1 PRHDT and CDR2 FYEKMQ (reference sequence). V lost 5 bases and J 0 bases, leaving 12 bases between the germline ends. The CDR3 spans 15 residues. The CDR3: CASSLSVTSTDTQYF. The DNA of the CDR3 is TGTGCCAGCAGCCTCAGCGTGACTAGCACAGATACGCAGTATTTT. Filled out from reference TRBV13 and TRBJ2-3, the complete variable domain reads AAGVIQSPRHLIKEKRETATLKCYPIPRHDTVYWYQQGPGQDPQFLISFYEKMQSDKGSIPDRFSAQQFSDYHSELNMSSLELGDSALYFCASSLSVTSTDTQYFGPGTRLTVL.